The rows below give T cell receptor beta chains drawn from one sample of a study of monozygotic twins with inflammatory bowel disease. TCRdb reprocessed the 5' RACE reads and reports one entry per CDR3 protein, with no DNA. Its table lists approximately 400,000 distinct CDR3 sequences. The specimen sequenced was blood. The source is a human donor with ulcerative colitis or Crohn's disease, or a healthy co-twin of an affected twin (not recorded which). Both conserved end residues are part of each CDR3.

j_call v_call cdr3_aa
TRBJ2-1 TRBV2 CASSEESPNEQFF
TRBJ2-1 TRBV15 CATSSKSGGPQFF
TRBJ2-2 TRBV15 CATSRVPTPTGELFF
TRBJ1-4 TRBV7-9 CASSYGEATNEKLFF
TRBJ2-1 TRBV7-2 CASSLPAHNEQFF
TRBJ1-4 TRBV14 CASSHWTANEKLFF
TRBJ1-3 TRBV14 CASSQHSGTAGNTIYF
TRBJ2-3 TRBV14 CASSQDWGTDTQYF
TRBJ2-2 TRBV5-1 CASSLDRGLNTGELFF
TRBJ1-2 TRBV5-1 CASSPKDLSPNYGYTF
TRBJ1-1 TRBV6-1 CASSEGTSNTEAFF
TRBJ2-4 TRBV5-1 CASSLVPITSQTKNIQYF
TRBJ2-1 TRBV18 CASSPFGGSFARAYNEQFF
TRBJ2-7 TRBV2 CASSRYDTEDYEQYF
TRBJ1-5 TRBV27 CASSLIGGSQPQHF
TRBJ1-5 TRBV5-1 CASSPGPPEPQHF
TRBJ2-1 TRBV7-2 CASSLPAPYNEQFF
TRBJ2-1 TRBV4-1 CASSQPLGLALNEQFF
TRBJ2-1 TRBV5-4 CASSLAGGGRSYNEQFF
TRBJ2-5 TRBV3-1 CACGDLKETQYF
TRBJ1-6 TRBV5-5 CASSLEGRAYNSPLHF
TRBJ1-2 TRBV5-1 CASSLGTGGTLGYTF
TRBJ2-1 TRBV6-1 CASSRLADFNNEQFF
TRBJ2-2 TRBV28 CASSHRKVTGELFF
TRBJ2-2 TRBV5-1 CASSFGTSGSNTGELFF
TRBJ1-4 TRBV27 CASSTMAAGGGKLFF
TRBJ2-1 TRBV7-2 CASSLSRLAYEQFF
TRBJ1-1 TRBV14 CASSQTGTRNTEAFF
TRBJ2-5 TRBV27 CASRPGTGETQYF
TRBJ1-5 TRBV20-1 CSAQPRREGSNQPQHF
TRBJ2-5 TRBV5-4 CASSLVGLAQETQYF
TRBJ2-3 TRBV27 CASSLRGTSIDTQYF
TRBJ2-1 TRBV20-1 CSARRFVGSYNEQFF
TRBJ1-5 TRBV20-1 CSARIPGRGGNQPQHF
TRBJ2-3 TRBV27 CASSFWGDTQYF
TRBJ2-3 TRBV29-1 CSVLVGGPADTQYF
TRBJ2-3 TRBV5-5 CASSLEVGKDTQYF
TRBJ2-7 TRBV27 CASSLSGLPTSANKYEQYF